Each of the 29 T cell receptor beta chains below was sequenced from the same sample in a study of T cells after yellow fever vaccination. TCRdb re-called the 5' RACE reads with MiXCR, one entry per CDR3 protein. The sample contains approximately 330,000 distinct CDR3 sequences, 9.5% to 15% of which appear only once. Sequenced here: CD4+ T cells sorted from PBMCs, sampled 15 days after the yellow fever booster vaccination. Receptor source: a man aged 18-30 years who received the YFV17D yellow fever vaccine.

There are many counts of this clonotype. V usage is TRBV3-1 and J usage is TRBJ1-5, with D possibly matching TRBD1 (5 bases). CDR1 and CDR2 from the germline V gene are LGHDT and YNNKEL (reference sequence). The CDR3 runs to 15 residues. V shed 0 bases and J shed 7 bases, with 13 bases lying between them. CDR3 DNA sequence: TGTGCCAGCAGCCAAGATCGGGGAGGGGACCAGCCCCAGCATTTT. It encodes CASSQDRGGDQPQHF.

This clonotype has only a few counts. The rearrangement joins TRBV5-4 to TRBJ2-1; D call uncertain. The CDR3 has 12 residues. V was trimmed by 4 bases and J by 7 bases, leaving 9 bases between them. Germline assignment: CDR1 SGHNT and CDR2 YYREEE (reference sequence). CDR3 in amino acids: CASSPVPNEQFF. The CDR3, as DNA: TGTGCCAGCAGCCCCGTCCCGAATGAGCAGTTCTTC.

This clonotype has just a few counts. The CDR3 nucleotides read TGCAGGAGGGGGGAGAACTTCACAGATACGCAGTATTTT. This translates into CRRGENFTDTQYF. The rearrangement uses TRBV29-1 and TRBJ2-3; the D gene could be TRBD1 or TRBD2 (6 bases each). This CDR3 has 13 amino acids. Germline CDR1 and CDR2: SQVTM and ANQGSEA.

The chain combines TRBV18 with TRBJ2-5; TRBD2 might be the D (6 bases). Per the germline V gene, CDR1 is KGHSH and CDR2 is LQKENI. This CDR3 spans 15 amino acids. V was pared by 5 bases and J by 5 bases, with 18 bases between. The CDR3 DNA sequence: TGTGCCAGCTCATCCCAGCGGGCCCCCCAGGAGACCCAGTACTTC. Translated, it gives CASSSQRAPQETQYF.

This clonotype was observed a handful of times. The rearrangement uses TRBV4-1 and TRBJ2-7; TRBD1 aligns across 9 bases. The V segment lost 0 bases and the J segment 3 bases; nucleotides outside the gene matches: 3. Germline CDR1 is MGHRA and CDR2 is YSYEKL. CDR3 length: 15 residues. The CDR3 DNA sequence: TGCGCCAGCAGCCAAGATGGGACAGGGTTCTACGAGCAGTACTTC. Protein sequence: CASSQDGTGFYEQYF.

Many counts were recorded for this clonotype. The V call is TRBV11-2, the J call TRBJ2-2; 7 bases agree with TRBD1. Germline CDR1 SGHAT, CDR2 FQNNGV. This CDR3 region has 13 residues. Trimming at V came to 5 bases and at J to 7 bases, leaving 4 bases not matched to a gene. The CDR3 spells CASSRNRGGELFF. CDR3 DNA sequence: TGTGCCAGCAGCCGAAACAGGGGCGGGGAGCTGTTTTTT.

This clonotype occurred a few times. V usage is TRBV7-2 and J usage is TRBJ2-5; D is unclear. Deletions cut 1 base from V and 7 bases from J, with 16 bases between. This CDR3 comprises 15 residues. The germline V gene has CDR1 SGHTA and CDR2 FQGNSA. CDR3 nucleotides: TGTGCCAGCAGCTTAGTCTTGGAGCGCGTGGGGACCCAGTACTTC. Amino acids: CASSLVLERVGTQYF.

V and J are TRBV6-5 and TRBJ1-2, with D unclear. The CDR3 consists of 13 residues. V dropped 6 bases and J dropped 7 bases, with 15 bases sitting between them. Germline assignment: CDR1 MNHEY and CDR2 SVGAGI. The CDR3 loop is CASSQYRRRGYTF. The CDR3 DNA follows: TGTGCCAGCAGCCAGTACCGCCGTCGTGGCTACACCTTC.

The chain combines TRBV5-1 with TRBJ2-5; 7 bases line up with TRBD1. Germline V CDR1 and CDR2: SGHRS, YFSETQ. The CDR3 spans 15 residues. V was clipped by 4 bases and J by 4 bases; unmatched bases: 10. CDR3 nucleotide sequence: TGCGCCAGCAGCAGTCTTACAGGGGCGAGAGAGACCCAGTACTTC. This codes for CASSSLTGARETQYF.

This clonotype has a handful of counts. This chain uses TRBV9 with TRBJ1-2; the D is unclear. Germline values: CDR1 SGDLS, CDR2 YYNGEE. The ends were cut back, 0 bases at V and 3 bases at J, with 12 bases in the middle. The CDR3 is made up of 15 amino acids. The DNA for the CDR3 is TGTGCCAGCAGCGTAGAGGATCCCAGATACTATGGCTACACCTTC. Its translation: CASSVEDPRYYGYTF.

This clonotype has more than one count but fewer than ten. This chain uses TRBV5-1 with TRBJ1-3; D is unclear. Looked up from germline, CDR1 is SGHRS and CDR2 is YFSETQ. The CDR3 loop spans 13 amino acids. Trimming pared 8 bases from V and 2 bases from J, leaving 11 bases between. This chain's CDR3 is CASSFSTGNTIYF. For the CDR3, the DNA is TGCGCCAGTTCCTTTAGCACTGGAAACACCATATATTTT.

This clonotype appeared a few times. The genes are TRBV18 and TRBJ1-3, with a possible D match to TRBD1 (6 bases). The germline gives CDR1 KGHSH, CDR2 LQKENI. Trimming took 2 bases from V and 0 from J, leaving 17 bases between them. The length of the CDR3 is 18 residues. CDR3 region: CASSPSGAAPTSGNTIYF. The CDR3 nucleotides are TGTGCCAGCTCACCATCGGGGGCAGCCCCGACCTCTGGAAACACCATATATTTT.

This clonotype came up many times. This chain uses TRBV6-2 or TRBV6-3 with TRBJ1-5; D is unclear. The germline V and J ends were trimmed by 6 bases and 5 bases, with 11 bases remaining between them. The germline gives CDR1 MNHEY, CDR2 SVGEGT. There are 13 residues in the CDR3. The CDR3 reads CASSATTYQPQHF. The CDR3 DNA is TGTGCCAGCAGCGCGACTACCTATCAGCCCCAGCATTTT.

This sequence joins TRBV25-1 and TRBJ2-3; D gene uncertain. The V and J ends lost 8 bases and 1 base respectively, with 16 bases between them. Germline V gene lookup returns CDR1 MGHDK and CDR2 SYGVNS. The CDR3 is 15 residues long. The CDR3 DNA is TGTGCCAGCCTAGGTGGTAGTTACGGCACAGATACGCAGTATTTT. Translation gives CASLGGSYGTDTQYF.

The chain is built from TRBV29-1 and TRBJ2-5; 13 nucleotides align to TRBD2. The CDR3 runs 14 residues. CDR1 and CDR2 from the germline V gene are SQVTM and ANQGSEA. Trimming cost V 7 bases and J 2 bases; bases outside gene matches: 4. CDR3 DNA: TGCAGCGCAACTAGCGGGGGGGGGCAAGAGACCCAGTACTTC. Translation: CSATSGGGQETQYF. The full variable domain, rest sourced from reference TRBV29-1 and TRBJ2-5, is SAVISQKPSRDICQRGTSLTIQCQVDSQVTMMFWYRQQPGQSLTLIATANQGSEATYESGFVIDKFPISRPNLTFSTLTVSNMSPEDSSIYLCSATSGGGQETQYFGPGTRLLVL.

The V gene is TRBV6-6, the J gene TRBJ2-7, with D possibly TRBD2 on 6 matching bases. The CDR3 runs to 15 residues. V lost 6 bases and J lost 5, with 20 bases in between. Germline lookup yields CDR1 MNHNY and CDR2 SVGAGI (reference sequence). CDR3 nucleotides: TGTGCCAGCAGCGATCATTTGGGGGGTCGGAACGAGCAGTACGTC. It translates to CASSDHLGGRNEQYV.

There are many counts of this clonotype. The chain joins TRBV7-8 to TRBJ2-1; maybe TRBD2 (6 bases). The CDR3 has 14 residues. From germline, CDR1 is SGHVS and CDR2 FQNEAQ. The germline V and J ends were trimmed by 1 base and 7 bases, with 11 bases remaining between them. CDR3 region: CASSLVGGGNEQFF. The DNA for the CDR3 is TGTGCCAGCAGCTTAGTAGGTGGGGGGAATGAGCAGTTCTTC.

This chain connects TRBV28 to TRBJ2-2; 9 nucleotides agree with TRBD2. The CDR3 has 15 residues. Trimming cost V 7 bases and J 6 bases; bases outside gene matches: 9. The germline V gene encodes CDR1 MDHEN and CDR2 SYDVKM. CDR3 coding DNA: TGTGCCAGCACGGCTAATAGCGGGGGCTCCGGGGAGCTGTTTTTT. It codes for CASTANSGGSGELFF.

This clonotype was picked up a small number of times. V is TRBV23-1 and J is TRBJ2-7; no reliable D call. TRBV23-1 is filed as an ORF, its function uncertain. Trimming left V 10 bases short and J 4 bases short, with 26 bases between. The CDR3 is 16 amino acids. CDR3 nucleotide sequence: TGCGCCATCCCCTGTTACATGGATCTTTCGTTTTACGAGCAGTACTTC. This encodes CAIPCYMDLSFYEQYF.

The CDR3 nucleotides are TGTGCCAGCATCGGCTTACTTGCCTCTGGGGCCAACGTCCTGACTTTC. It is translated as CASIGLLASGANVLTF. V usage is TRBV2 and J usage is TRBJ2-6; D call uncertain. V dropped 7 bases and J dropped 0 bases, with 13 bases sitting between them. The germline CDR1 and CDR2 sequences are SNHLY and FYNNEI. CDR3 length: 16 amino acids.

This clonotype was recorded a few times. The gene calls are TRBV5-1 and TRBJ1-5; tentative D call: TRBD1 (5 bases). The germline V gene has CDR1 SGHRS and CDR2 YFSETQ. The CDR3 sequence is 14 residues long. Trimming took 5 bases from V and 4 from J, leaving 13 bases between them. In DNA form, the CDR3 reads TGCGCCAGCAGTCCTATGGGGGGGAATCAGCCCCAGCATTTT. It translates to CASSPMGGNQPQHF.

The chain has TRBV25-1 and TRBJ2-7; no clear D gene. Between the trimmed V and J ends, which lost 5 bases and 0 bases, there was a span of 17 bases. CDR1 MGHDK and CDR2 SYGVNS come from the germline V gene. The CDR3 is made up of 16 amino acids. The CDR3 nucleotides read TGTGCCAGCAGTTCCCCAGCGCTTCGAAGCTCCTACGAGCAGTACGTC. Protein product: CASSSPALRSSYEQYV.

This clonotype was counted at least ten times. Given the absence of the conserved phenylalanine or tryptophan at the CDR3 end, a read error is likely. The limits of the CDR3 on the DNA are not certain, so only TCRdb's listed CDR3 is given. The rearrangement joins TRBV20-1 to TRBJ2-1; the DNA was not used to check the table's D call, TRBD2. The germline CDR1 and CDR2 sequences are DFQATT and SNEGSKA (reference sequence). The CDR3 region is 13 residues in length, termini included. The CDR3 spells CSASLPHLAGGLL.

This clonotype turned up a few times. The CDR3 spells CASSQGARARNGITGELFF. Here the CDR3 DNA reads TGCGCCAGCAGCCAAGGGGCTAGGGCGCGCAACGGGATCACCGGGGAGCTGTTTTTT. The V call is TRBV4-1, the J call TRBJ2-2; D may be TRBD2 (5 bases). Trimming left V 1 base short and J 4 bases short, with 22 bases between. This CDR3 region has 19 residues. Germline CDR1 MGHRA, CDR2 YSYEKL.

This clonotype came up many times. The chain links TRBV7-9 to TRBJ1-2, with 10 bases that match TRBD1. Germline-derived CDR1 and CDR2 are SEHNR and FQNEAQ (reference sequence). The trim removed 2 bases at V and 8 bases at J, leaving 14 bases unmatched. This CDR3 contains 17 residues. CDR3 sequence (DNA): TGTGCCAGCAGCTTAACTGGCCGGGACAGGGGAGGTGCCGGCTACACCTTC. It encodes CASSLTGRDRGGAGYTF.

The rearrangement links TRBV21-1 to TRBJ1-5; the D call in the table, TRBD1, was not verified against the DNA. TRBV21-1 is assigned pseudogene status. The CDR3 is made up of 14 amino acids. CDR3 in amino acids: CASSKGPGYQPQHF. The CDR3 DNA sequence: TGTGCCAGCAGCAAAGGCCCGGGGTATCAGCCCCAGCATTTT.

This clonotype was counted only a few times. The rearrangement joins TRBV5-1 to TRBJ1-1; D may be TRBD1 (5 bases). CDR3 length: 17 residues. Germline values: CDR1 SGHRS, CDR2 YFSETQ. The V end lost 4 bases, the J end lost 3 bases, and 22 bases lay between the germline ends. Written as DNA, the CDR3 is TGCGCCAGCAGCCTGGTACGGGGAGGGAGCAGGGACACTGAAGCTTTCTTT. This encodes CASSLVRGGSRDTEAFF.

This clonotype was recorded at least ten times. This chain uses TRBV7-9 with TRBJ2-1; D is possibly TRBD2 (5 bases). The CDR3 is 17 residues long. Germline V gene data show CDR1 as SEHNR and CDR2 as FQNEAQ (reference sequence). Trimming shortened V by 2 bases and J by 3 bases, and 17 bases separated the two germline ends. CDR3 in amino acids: CASSLWSRSGIYNEQFF. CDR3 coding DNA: TGTGCCAGCAGCTTATGGTCCCGGTCGGGGATCTACAATGAGCAGTTCTTC.

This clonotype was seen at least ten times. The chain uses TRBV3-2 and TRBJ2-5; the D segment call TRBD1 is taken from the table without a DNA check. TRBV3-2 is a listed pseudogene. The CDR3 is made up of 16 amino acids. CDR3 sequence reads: CASSQARDRVKETQYF. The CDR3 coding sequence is TGTGCCAGCAGCCAAGCTAGGGACAGGGTAAAAGAGACCCAGTACTTC.